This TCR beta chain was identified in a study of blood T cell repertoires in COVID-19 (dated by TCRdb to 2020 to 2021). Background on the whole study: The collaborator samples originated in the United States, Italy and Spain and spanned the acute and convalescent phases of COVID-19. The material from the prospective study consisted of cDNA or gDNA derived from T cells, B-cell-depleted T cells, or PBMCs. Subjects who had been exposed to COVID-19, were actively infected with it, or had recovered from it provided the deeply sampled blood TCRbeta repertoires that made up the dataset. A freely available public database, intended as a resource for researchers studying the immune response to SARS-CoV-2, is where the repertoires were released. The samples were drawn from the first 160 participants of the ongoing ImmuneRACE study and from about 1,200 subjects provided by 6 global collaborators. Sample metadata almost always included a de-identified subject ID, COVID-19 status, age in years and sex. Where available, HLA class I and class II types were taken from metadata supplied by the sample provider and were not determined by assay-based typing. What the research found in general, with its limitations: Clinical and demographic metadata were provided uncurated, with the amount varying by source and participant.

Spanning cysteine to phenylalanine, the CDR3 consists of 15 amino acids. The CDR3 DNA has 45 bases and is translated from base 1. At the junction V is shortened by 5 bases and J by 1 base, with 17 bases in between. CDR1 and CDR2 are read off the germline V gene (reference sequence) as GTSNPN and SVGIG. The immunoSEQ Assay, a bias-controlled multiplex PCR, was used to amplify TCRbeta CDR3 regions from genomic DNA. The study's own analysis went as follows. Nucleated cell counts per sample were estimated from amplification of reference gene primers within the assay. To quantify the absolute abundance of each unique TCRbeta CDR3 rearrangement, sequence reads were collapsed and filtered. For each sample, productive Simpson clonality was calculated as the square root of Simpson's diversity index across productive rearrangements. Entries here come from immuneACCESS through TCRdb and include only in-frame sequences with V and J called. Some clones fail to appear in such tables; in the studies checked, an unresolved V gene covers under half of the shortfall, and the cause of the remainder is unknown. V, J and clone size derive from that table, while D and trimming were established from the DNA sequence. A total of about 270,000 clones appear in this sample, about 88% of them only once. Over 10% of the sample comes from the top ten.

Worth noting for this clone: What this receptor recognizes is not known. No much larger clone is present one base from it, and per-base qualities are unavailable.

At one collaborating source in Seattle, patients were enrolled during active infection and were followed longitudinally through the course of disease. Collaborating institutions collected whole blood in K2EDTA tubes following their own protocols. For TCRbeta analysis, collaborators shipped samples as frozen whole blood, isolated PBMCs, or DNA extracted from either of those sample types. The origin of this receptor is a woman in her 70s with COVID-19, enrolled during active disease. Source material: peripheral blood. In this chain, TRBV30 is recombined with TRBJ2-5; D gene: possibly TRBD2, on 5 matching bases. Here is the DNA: TGTGCCTGGTATCTAGCCCGGACTGTCCAAGAGACCCAGTACTTC. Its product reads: CAWYLARTVQETQYF.